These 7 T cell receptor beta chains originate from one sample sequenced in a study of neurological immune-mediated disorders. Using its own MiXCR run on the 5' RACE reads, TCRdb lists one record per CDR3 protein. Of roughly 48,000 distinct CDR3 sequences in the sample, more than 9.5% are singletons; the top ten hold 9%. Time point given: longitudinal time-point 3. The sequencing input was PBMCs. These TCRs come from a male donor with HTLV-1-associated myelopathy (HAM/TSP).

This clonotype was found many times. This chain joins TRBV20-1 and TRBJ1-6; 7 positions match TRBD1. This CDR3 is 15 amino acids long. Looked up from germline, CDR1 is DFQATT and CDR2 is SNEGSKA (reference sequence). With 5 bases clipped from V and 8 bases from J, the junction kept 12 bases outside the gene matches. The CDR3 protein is CSAVDRVKGYSPLHF. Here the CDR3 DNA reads TGCAGTGCTGTAGACAGGGTGAAAGGGTATTCACCCCTCCACTTT.

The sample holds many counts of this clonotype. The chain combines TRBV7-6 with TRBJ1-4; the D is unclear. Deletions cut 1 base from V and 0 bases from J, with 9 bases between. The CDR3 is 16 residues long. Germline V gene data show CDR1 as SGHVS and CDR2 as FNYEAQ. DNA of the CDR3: TGTGCCAGCAGCTTAGGTTCCAGAGCAACTAATGAAAAACTGTTTTTT. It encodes CASSLGSRATNEKLFF.

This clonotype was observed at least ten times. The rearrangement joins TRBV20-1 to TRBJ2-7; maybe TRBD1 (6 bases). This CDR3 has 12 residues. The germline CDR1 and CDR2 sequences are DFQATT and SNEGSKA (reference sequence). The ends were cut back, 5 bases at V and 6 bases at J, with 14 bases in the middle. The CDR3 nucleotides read TGCAGTGCTCCCAAACAGGGTGGCGAGCAGTACTTC. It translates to CSAPKQGGEQYF.

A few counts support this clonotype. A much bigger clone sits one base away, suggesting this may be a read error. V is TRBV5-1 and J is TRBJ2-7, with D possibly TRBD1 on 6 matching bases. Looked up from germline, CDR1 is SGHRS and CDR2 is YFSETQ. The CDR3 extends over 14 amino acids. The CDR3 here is CANSEGGWKNEQYF. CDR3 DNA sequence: TGCGCCAACAGCGAAGGGGGATGGAAGAACGAGCAGTACTTC.

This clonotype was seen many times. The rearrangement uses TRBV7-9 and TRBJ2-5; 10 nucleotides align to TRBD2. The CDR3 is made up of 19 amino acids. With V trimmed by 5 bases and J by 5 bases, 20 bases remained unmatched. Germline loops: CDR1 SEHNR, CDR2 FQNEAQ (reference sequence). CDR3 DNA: TGTGCCAGCAGCCTCCAGCAACCCCAGCGGGGGGGCCGAAGGGAGACCCAGTACTTC. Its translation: CASSLQQPQRGGRRETQYF.

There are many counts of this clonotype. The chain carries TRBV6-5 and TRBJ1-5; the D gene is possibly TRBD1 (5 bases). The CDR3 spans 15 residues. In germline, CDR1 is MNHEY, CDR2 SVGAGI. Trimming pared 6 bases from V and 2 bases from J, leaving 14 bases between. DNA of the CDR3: TGTGCCAGCAGCCCCAGGGAGGTGCGCAATCAGCCCCAGCATTTT. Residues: CASSPREVRNQPQHF.

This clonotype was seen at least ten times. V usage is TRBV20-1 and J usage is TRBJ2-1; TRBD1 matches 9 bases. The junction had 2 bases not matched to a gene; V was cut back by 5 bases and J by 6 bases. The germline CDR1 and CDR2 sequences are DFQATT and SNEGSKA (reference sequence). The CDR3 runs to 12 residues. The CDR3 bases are TGCAGTGCTCGGACAGGGGTCAATGAGCAGTTCTTC. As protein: CSARTGVNEQFF.